The present entry profiles one TCR beta chain with its context. As handled by the study authors: Amplified reference gene primers provided the basis for estimating nucleated cell counts. Generated by immunoSEQ multiplex PCR, the TCRdb table keeps only in-frame clones and is missing some. The DNA was the basis for D and trimming; V, J and clone size are from that table. The sample shows about 180,000 clones, around 84% of them seen only once. This entry comes from a study of blood T cell repertoires in COVID-19. About the study: Some COVID-19 samples were acute and others convalescent; all came from the United States, Italy and Spain. T cells, B-cell-depleted T cells, or PBMCs supplied cDNA or gDNA.

Enrolment of Seattle patients took place during active infection, and they were followed longitudinally. The CDR3 consists of 14 residues. CDR1 is SGHAT and CDR2 is FQNNGV in the germline V gene. V gave up 8 bases and J gave up 0 bases; unmatched junction bases: 4. Sequencing used peripheral blood. This chain joins TRBV11-2 and TRBJ2-7; 10 positions match TRBD1. The sequence came from a man between 60 and 75 years old with COVID-19, enrolled during active disease. CDR3 coding DNA: TGTGCCAGCTCCGGGACAGGGGTCTCCTACGAGCAGTACTTC. This codes for CASSGTGVSYEQYF.